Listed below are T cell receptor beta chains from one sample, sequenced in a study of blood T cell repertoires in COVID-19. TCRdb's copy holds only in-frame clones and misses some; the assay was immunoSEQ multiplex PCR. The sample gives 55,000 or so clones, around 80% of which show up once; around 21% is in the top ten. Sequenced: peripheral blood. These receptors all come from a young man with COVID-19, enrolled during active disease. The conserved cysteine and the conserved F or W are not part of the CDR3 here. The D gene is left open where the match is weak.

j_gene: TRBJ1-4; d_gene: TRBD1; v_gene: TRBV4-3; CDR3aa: ASSQEDRYNEKLF
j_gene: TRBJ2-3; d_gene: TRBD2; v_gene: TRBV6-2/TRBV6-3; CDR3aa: ASSYGIGSGGLVVADTQY
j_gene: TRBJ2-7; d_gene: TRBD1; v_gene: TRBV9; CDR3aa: ASNRTGGSYEQY
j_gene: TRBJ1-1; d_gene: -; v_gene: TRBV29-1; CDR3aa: SALYSNTEAF
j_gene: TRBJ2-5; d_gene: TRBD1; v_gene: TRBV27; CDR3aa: ASSFGTGRETQY
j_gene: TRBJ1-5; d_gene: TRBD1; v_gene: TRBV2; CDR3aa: ASSLTGDSNQPQH
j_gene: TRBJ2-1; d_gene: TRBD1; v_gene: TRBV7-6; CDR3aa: ASSLVTGTVYNEQF
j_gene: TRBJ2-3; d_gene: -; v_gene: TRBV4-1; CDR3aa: ASSQPTSRRGLGTQY
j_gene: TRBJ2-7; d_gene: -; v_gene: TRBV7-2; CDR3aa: ASSSTPGYRTEQY
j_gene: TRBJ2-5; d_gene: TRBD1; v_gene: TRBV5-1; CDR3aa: ASSLHDRARGSYQETQY
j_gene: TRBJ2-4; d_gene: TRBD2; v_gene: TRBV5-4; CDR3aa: ASSAGVAGGGQNIQY
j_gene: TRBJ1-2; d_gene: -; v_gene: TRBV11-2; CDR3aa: ASSYSNYGYT
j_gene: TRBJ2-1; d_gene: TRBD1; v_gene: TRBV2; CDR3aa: ASGRDRVANEQF
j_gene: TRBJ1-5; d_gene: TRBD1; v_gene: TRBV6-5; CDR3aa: ATTPGQGGQPQH
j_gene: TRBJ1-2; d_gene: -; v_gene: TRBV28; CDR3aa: ASSQAFQGGYT
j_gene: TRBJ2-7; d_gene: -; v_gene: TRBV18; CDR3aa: ASSQQTVLDYEQY
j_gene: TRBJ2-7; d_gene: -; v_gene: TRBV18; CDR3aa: ASSPLAGGPRNEQY
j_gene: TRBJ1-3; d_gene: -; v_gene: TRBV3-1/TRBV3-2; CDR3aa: ASSRYTSSSGNTIY
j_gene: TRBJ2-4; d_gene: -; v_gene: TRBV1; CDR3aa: TSSQGRGAPSGNIQY
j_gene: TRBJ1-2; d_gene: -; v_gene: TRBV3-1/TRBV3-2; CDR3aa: ASSQATGGYT
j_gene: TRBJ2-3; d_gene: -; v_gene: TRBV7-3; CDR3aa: ASSLNLGQGTDTQY
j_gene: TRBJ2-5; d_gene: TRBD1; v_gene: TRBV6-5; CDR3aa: ASSYGTGWGETQY
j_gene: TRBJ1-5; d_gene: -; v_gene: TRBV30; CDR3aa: AWSVADSSNQPQH
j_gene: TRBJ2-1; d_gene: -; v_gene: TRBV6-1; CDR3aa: ASNGGSSYNEQF
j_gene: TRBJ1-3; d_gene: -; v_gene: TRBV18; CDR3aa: ASSPWTAMGGSTIY
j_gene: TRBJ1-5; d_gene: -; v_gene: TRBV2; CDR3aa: ASKGGSSGNQPQH
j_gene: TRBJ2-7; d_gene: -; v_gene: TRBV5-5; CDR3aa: ASRFDSGFYEQY
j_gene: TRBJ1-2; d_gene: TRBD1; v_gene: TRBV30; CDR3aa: AWSTTGGTYGYT
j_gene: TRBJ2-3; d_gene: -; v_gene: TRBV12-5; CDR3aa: ASAATDTQY
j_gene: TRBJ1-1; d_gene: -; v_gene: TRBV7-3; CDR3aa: ASSLLEGTEAF
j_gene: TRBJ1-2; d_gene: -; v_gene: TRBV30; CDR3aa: AWSGGGHYGYT
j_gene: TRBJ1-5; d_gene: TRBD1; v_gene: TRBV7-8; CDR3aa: ASSRTGGNQPQH
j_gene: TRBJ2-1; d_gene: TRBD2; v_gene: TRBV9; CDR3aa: ASSVGGGVNNEQF
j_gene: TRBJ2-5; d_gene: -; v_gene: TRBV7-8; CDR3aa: ASSLADWETQY
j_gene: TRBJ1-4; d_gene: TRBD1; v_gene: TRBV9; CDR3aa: ASSVGAGGISEKLF
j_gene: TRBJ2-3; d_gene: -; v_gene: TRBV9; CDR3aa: ASSVVGDIQY
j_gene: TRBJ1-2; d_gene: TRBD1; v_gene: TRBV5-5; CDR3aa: ASSLGTGGHNYGYT
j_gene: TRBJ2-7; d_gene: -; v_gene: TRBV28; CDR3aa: ASSLPGYGSGSSYEQY
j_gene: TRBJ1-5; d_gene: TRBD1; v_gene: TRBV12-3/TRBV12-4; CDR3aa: ASSSTTGEPQH
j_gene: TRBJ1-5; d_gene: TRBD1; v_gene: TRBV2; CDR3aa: ASSRGGQGAFQPQH
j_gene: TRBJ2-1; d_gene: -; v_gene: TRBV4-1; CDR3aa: ASSHTGYNEQF
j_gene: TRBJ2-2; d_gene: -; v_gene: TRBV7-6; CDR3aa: ASSITYPNTGELF
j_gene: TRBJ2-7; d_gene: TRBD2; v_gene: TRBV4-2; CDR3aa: ASSQESTVAGVYEQY
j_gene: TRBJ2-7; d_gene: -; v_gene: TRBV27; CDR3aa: ASSLGGAGWGEQY
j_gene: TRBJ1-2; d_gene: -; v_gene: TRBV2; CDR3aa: ASKVLRQDGYT
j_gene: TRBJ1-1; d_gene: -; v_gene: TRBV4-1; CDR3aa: ASSHSGHMNTEAF
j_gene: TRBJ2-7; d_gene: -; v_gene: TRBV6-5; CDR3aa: ATTQGQPPYEQY
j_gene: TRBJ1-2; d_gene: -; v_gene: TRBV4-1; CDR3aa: ASSQPGELGGYT
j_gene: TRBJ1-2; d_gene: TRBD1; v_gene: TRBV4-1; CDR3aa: ASSQPTGATNYGYT
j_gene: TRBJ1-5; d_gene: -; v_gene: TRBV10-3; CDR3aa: AISDTGSNQPQH
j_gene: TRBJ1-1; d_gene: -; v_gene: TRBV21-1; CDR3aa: ASTVNTGFGPEAF
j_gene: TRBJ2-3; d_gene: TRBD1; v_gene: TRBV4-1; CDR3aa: ASSQDDWTGKSDTQY
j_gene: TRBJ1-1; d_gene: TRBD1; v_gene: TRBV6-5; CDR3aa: ASGPGQGITEAF
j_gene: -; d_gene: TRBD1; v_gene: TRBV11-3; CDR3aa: ASRQTYRDRVYEQY
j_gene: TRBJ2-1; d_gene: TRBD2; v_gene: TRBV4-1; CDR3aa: ASSQYGLAGGPGEQF
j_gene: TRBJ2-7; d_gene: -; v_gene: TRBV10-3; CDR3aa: AISEPERSGGDYEQY
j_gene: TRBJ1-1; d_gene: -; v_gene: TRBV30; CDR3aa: AWMSGMSTEAF
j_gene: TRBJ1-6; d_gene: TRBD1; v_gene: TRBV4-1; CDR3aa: ASSHLLRDRRLALH
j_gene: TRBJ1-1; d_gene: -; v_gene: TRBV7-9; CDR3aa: ASSPRGGGSTEAF